This record looks at one T cell receptor beta chain sequence and its context. Germline-derived CDR1 and CDR2 are SGDLS and YYNGEE. Trimming cost V 3 bases and J 4 bases; bases outside gene matches: 6. The CDR3 extends over 16 amino acids. These data originate in a study of blood T cell repertoires in COVID-19. Study overall: The analysed material was cDNA or gDNA that came from T cells, B-cell-depleted T cells, or PBMCs.

Original processing methods: Researchers report that nucleated cell counts were estimated from reference gene primer amplification. Using immunoSEQ multiplex PCR, the repertoire was profiled, and TCRdb retains in-frame clones only, with some absent. V, J and clone size are those of that table, while D and trimming were read from the DNA. The sample lists about 150,000 clones; about 87% were seen once. This sequence originates from a human donor with COVID-19, enrolled during active disease. The donor label of this sample is uncertain. Sequencing was performed on peripheral blood. This chain links TRBV9 with TRBJ2-1; 11 bases align to TRBD2. CDR3 nucleotides: TGTGCCAGCAGCGCGCCGGGACTAGCGGAATACAATGAGCAGTTCTTC. Its protein product is CASSAPGLAEYNEQFF.